These 12 T cell receptor beta chains were sequenced from one sample in a study of beta chain features in type 1 diabetes. General study results and limits: Type 1 diabetes patients had moderately but significantly shorter TCRB CDR3s in all four CD4+ subsets.

Expressed TCRB transcripts got sequenced, as all isolated RNA was reverse transcribed. Sequencing was performed with immunoSEQ multiplex PCR; in TCRdb, only in-frame clones are kept and a portion is missing. This sample carries about 28,000 clones, about 65% of them seen once, and the ten largest clones take about 2.2%. These receptors' antigens are unknown. What was sequenced was Tregs from blood. These receptors all come from a young woman with type 1 diabetes.

This chain connects TRBV18 to TRBJ2-1; 9 nucleotides match TRBD1. CDR3 length equals 16 residues. Germline V gene sequence: CDR1 KGHSH, CDR2 LQKENI. J lost 9 bases, V lost 0 bases, and 9 bases had no gene match. The DNA of the CDR3 is TGTGCCAGCTCACCACCGGGACAGGGTCTTTCGGGTGAGCAGTTCTTC. This sequence encodes CASSPPGQGLSGEQFF.

The table lists this clone with a few counts. The chain combines TRBV18 with TRBJ2-1; 10 bases are a match to TRBD2. V shed 6 bases and J 2 bases; nucleotides not matched to a gene: 10. Germline values: CDR1 KGHSH, CDR2 LQKENI. CDR3 size: 17 residues. CDR3 DNA: TGTGCCAGCTCCCTCACCAGGCTAGCGGGAGCCTACAATGAGCAGTTCTTC. Translated, it gives CASSLTRLAGAYNEQFF.

The V call is TRBV18, the J call TRBJ1-5, with a tentative D call TRBD1 (6 bases). There are 16 residues in the CDR3. V dropped 0 bases and J dropped 9 bases, with 18 bases sitting between them. Germline V gene data show CDR1 as KGHSH and CDR2 as LQKENI. The DNA for the CDR3 is TGTGCCAGCTCACCACCGGGCACACAGGGTGCGGGGCCCCAGCATTTT. Amino acids: CASSPPGTQGAGPQHF.

CDR3 DNA sequence: TGCGCCAGCAGCCTAACTGCCGGGACTAGCGGGAGTGAGACCCAGTACTTC. It specifies CASSLTAGTSGSETQYF. V gene TRBV5-1 combines with J gene TRBJ2-5; 14 bases are shared with TRBD2. Losses at the gene ends were 4 bases for V and 5 bases for J; bases not matched to a gene: 10. The CDR3 extends over 17 amino acids. Per the germline V gene, CDR1 is SGHRS and CDR2 is YFSETQ.

Sample share makes this clone medium-sized. The chain employs TRBV19 and TRBJ2-2; 8 bases are shared with TRBD1. Germline trimming cut 6 bases from V and 7 bases from J; bases unmatched to any gene: 7. Germline values: CDR1 LNHDA, CDR2 SQIVND (reference sequence). CDR3 size: 14 residues. In DNA, the CDR3 is TGTGCCAGTAGCCCGACAGGGGTTATCGGGGAGCTGTTTTTT. This encodes CASSPTGVIGELFF.

V gene TRBV28 combines with J gene TRBJ2-1; 8 bases agree with TRBD2. The V and J ends lost 5 bases and 3 bases, in that order; junction bases with no gene match: 6. This CDR3 contains 15 residues. From germline, CDR1 is MDHEN and CDR2 SYDVKM. The CDR3 nucleotides are TGTGCCAGCAGTCCGCCGGGACTAGTCTACAATGAGCAGTTCTTC. This sequence encodes CASSPPGLVYNEQFF.

Comments on this clone: The same CDR3 arises from other DNA sequences in this sample as well. This sequence joins TRBV5-1 and TRBJ2-2, with a weak D call TRBD2 (5 bases). Germline CDR1 and CDR2: SGHRS and YFSETQ. The CDR3 runs to 16 residues. Between the trimmed V and J ends, which lost 4 bases and 3 bases, there was a span of 16 bases. The CDR3 loop reads CASSTEIPGYTGELFF. The CDR3 DNA sequence: TGCGCCAGCAGCACGGAAATCCCGGGGTACACCGGGGAGCTGTTTTTT.

This chain links TRBV5-1 with TRBJ2-1; 11 nucleotides agree with TRBD1. The CDR3 is 14 amino acids. J gave up 7 bases and V 3 bases, and 3 bases lay outside the gene matches. Germline values: CDR1 SGHRS, CDR2 YFSETQ. The CDR3 nucleotides read TGCGCCAGCAGCTACGGGACAGGGGGGAATGAGCAGTTCTTC. It yields the protein CASSYGTGGNEQFF. Filled out from reference TRBV5-1 and TRBJ2-1, the complete variable domain reads KAGVTQTPRYLIKTRGQQVTLSCSPISGHRSVSWYQQTPGQGLQFLFEYFSETQRNKGNFPGRFSGRQFSNSRSEMNVSTLELGDSALYLCASSYGTGGNEQFFGPGTRLTVL.

The chain links TRBV7-3 to TRBJ2-5; D gene ambiguous. V was cut by 0 bases and J by 3 bases, with 5 bases left in between. Per germline, CDR1 SGHTA and CDR2 FQGTGA. The CDR3 sequence is 13 residues long. The CDR3 nucleotides read TGTGCCAGCAGCTTAACACAGAAAGAGACCCAGTACTTC. Its translation: CASSLTQKETQYF.

The chain couples TRBV11-2 to TRBJ2-5, with 7 bases lining up with TRBD1. The J call could be wrong; TRBJ2-7 is a better fit for the DNA end. Germline V gene lookup returns CDR1 SGHAT and CDR2 FQNNGV. This CDR3 has 15 amino acids. The CDR3 here is CASSPGTGQSYEQYF. The DNA of the CDR3 is TGTGCCAGCAGCCCGGGGACGGGACAGAGCTACGAGCAGTACTTC.

CDR3 nucleotides: TGTGCCACCAGCAGGCGGGTTATGGGCACTGAAGCTTTCTTT. It encodes CATSRRVMGTEAFF. V and J are TRBV15 and TRBJ1-1; unclear D gene. The germline V and J ends were trimmed by 3 bases and 4 bases, with 12 bases remaining between them. Germline-derived CDR1 and CDR2 are LNHNV and YYDKDF (reference sequence). CDR3 size: 14 residues.

The DNA for the CDR3 is TGTGCCAGCAGTTTCTGGGCAGGGGGCTATGGCTACACCTTC. Its translation: CASSFWAGGYGYTF. This rearrangement joins TRBV27 to TRBJ1-2, with 7 bases identical to TRBD1. The J segment lost 4 bases and the V segment lost 3 bases, leaving 5 bases of the junction unmatched. Germline CDR1 reads MNHEY; CDR2 reads SMNVEV (reference sequence). There are 14 residues in the CDR3.